This paragraph reports one T cell receptor (beta chain). This entry is derived from a study of shared clonotypes between healthy human individuals. For the study at large: The cohort had a couple of women and a few men, ages 18 to 49.

This CDR3 comprises 12 residues. CDR1 and CDR2 from the germline V gene are MDHEN and SYDVKM. Repertoires were generated with immunoSEQ multiplex PCR, while TCRdb's copy carries only in-frame clones and drops some. There are roughly 650,000 clones in the sample; about 96% occur only once, and less than 0.12% lies in the top ten. Naive CD8 cells were CD45RO-negative, positively selected for CCR7, excluding terminally differentiated effector memory CD45RA+ cells. V gene TRBV28 combines with J gene TRBJ2-5; D is uncertain. The J call is in doubt because the DNA end fits TRBJ2-7 better. Sample: naive CD8+ T cells sorted from blood. The TCR comes from a woman in her 30s in good health. CDR3 coding DNA: TGTGCCAGCAGTGAAGGCTCCTACGAGCAGTACTTC. Residues: CASSEGSYEQYF.